Presented here are 11 T cell receptor beta chains from one specimen sequenced in a study of blood T cells in healthy people across ages. Sample-barcoded 5' priming and a J-beta primer mix drove a second PCR of roughly 7 to 11 cycles. MiXCR was run by TCRdb on the 5' RACE reads, yielding one entry per CDR3 protein. The table shows about 1.8 million distinct CDR3 sequences, with 40% to 55% occurring only once. Sequencing input: blood. The receptor source for this set is a woman aged 40 to 50 in good health.

This clonotype occurred once. J is TRBJ2-3 and V is TRBV7-2, with 10 bases matching TRBD2. The ends lost 4 bases at V and 3 bases at J; junction bases unmatched: 7. The V gene's germline CDR1 is SGHTA and CDR2 FQGNSA. This CDR3 region has 16 residues. CDR3 coding DNA: TGTGCCAGCAGCTCCAGCGGGGGGGCGAAAACAGATACGCAGTATTTT. Residues: CASSSSGGAKTDTQYF.

This clonotype was counted a single time. This may come from a read error, since a much larger clone is one base off. The V gene is TRBV28, the J gene TRBJ2-1; the D call may be TRBD1 or TRBD2 (5 bases each). CDR1 is MDHEN and CDR2 is SYDVKM in the germline V gene. V shed 3 bases and J shed 10 bases, with 13 bases lying between them. The CDR3 loop spans 13 amino acids. The CDR3 here is CASSLGVGYEQFF. CDR3 DNA sequence: TGTGCCAGCAGTTTGGGGGTGGGCTACGAGCAGTTCTTC.

This clonotype was picked up one time. One end of the junction varies from germline; a read error may be responsible. This rearrangement joins TRBV6-5 to TRBJ1-1, with 7 positions matching TRBD1. The CDR3 has 15 residues. Germline values: CDR1 MNHEY, CDR2 SVGAGI. The CDR3 is CTSSYRDRANTEAFF. The DNA of the CDR3 is TGTACCAGCAGTTACCGTGACAGGGCGAACACTGAAGCTTTCTTT.

This clonotype was counted only a few times. This sequence joins TRBV6-1 and TRBJ2-5; possible D gene TRBD1, 5 bases. The J call is uncertain, as TRBJ2-7 better fits the DNA end. The CDR3 totals 12 residues. CDR1 is MNHNS, CDR2 SASEGT, per germline. CDR3 in DNA: TGTGCCAGCACGGAAGGGGCCGCCGAGCAGTACTTC. It yields the protein CASTEGAAEQYF.

V gene TRBV9 combines with J gene TRBJ1-2; D remains unclear. The CDR3 totals 17 residues. Looked up from germline, CDR1 is SGDLS and CDR2 is YYNGEE. The V gene lost 0 bases and the J gene lost 4 bases, with 19 bases spanning the gap. The chain's CDR3 is CASSVGAGAAAAYGYTF. In DNA form, the CDR3 reads TGTGCCAGCAGCGTAGGGGCAGGAGCCGCCGCCGCCTATGGCTACACCTTC.

The rearrangement joins TRBV6-2 or TRBV6-3 to TRBJ2-3; TRBD1 matches 7 bases. Germline assignment: CDR1 MNHEY and CDR2 SVGEGT. The CDR3 has 15 residues. V trimming: 6 bases; J trimming: 4 bases; junction bases outside the gene matches: 10. The CDR3 loop is CASSLDRDLSDTQYF. The DNA of the CDR3 is TGTGCCAGCAGCTTAGACAGGGATCTGTCAGATACGCAGTATTTT.

This clonotype was seen repeatedly, ten times or more. This CDR3 reads CASSQDSALTGANVLTF. The CDR3, as DNA: TGTGCCAGCAGCCAAGACAGTGCCTTGACTGGGGCCAACGTCCTGACTTTC. The rearrangement uses TRBV4-2 and TRBJ2-6; no definite D call. The CDR3 covers 17 residues. Trimming cost V 0 bases and J 2 bases, with 11 bases left between them. Germline assignment: CDR1 LGHNA and CDR2 YNFKEQ.

This clonotype occurred a few times. The chain combines TRBV6-2 or TRBV6-3 with TRBJ2-7; possibly TRBD1 for D (6 bases). CDR3 length equals 13 residues. Trimming pared 6 bases from V and 2 bases from J, leaving 11 bases between. Germline-derived CDR1 and CDR2 are MNHEY and SVGEGT. Here the CDR3 DNA reads TGTGCCAGCAGAATAACAGGGACCTACGAGCAGTACTTC. This translates into CASRITGTYEQYF.

The chain recombines TRBV4-3 with TRBJ1-5, with a weak D call TRBD1 (5 bases). Germline CDR1 LGHNA, CDR2 YSLEER. The V end was cut by 4 bases, the J end by 10 bases, with 23 bases between. This CDR3 region has 16 residues. The CDR3 is CASSLNRGTRSNPQHF. The CDR3 coding sequence is TGCGCCAGCAGCCTCAACCGCGGGACCAGAAGCAATCCCCAGCATTTT.

V gene TRBV5-4 combines with J gene TRBJ2-5, with 9 bases that match TRBD2. Trimming took 1 base from V and 0 from J; bases not matched to a gene: 7. Germline lookup yields CDR1 SGHNT and CDR2 YYREEE (reference sequence). There are 17 residues in the CDR3. CDR3 bases: TGTGCCAGCAGCTTGAAAGCGCTAGCGGGGAACCAAGAGACCCAGTACTTC. This gives the protein CASSLKALAGNQETQYF.

The V gene is TRBV20-1, the J gene TRBJ2-7; D possibly corresponds to TRBD1 (5 bases). The end of the DNA fits TRBJ2-5 better, so the J call may be wrong. Per the germline V gene, CDR1 is DFQATT and CDR2 is SNEGSKA (reference sequence). The CDR3 is 14 amino acids. Here the CDR3 reads CSARAATGRETQYF. CDR3 DNA sequence: TGCAGTGCTAGAGCTGCTACAGGTCGGGAGACCCAGTACTTC.